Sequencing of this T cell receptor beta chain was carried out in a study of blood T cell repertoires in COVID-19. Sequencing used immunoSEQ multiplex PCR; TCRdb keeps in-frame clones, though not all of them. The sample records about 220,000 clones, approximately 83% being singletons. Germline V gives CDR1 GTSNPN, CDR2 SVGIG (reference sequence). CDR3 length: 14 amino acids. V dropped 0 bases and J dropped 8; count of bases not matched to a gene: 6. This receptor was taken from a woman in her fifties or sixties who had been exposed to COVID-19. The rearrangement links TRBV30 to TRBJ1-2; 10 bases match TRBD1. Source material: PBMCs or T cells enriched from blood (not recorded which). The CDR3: CAWSVPTGGEGYTF. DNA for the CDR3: TGTGCCTGGAGTGTACCGACAGGGGGCGAAGGCTACACCTTC.